This TCR beta chain derives from a study of T cells in Graves' hyperthyroidism and ophthalmopathy. A word on this clonotype: As yet, its antigen is unknown.

Germline CDR1 SGHTA, CDR2 FQGTGA. This CDR3 is 16 amino acids long. Trimming left V 2 bases short and J 1 base short, with 14 bases between. Exclusion criteria comprised uncontrolled infection, other autoimmune disease, pregnancy or lactation. What was amplified from RNA transcripts were TCR beta CDR3 regions. TCR CDR3 underwent first-round RT-PCR with the HTBI primer set. TCRdb re-analysed the multiplex PCR reads in MiXCR, keeping a single row per CDR3 protein. The sample yields hundreds of thousands of distinct CDR3 sequences, about 45% seen once. Study observations and caveats: In blood, most of the thyroid clonotypes expanded above 0.001 were also present.

The chain combines TRBV7-3 with TRBJ1-1; the D gene is possibly TRBD1 (6 bases). This TCR was sampled from a woman between 18 and 29 years old with Graves' hyperthyroidism. Sequencing used peripheral blood or thyroid tissue (not recorded which). In DNA, the CDR3 is TGTGCCAGCAGCTTATCGAGACCGACAGGGAACACTGAAGCTTTCTTT. Translation: CASSLSRPTGNTEAFF.